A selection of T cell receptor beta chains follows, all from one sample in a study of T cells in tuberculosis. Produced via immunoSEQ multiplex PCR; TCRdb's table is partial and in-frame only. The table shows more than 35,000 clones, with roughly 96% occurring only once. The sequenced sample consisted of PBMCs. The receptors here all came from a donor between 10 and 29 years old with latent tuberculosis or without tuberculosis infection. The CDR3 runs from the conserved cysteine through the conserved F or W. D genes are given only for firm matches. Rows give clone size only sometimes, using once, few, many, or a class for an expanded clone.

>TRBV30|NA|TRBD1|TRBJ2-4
CAWTPRGTAKNIQYF
TGTGCCTGGACTCCCCGTGGGACAGCAAAAAACATTCAGTACTTC
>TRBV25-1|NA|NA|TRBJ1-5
CASSETSGEGHQPQHF
TGTGCCAGCAGTGAGACGTCGGGGGAGGGTCATCAGCCCCAGCATTTT
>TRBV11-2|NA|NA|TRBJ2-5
CASSYGHIEETQYF
TGTGCCAGCAGCTATGGACATATAGAAGAGACCCAGTACTTC
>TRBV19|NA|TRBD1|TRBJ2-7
CASSTLGTRGLSYEQYF
TGTGCCAGTAGTACCCTGGGGACCAGGGGGCTTTCCTACGAGCAGTACTTC
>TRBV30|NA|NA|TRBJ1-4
CAWSLLGRSGKLFF
TGTGCCTGGAGTCTTCTGGGGAGGAGTGGAAAACTGTTTTTT
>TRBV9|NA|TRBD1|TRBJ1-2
CASSLTGPNYGYTF
TGTGCCAGCAGCCTGACAGGGCCAAACTATGGCTACACCTTC
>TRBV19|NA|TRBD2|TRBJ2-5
CASSTGLADGETQYF
TGTGCCAGTAGTACCGGACTAGCGGACGGAGAGACCCAGTACTTC
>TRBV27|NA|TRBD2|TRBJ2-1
CASIPDVLAGDLPSYNEQFF
TGTGCCAGCATCCCTGACGTACTAGCGGGGGATCTCCCCTCCTACAATGAGCAGTTCTTC
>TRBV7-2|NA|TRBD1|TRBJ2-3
CASSLEGQGSTDTQYF
TGTGCCAGCAGCTTAGAGGGACAGGGGAGCACAGATACGCAGTATTTT
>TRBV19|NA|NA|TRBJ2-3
CASSIGFVTNRTFNPSTDTQYF
TGTGCCAGTAGTATAGGGTTCGTTACCAATCGGACATTTAATCCTAGCACAGATACGCAGTATTTT
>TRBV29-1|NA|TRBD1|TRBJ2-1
CSVDTGGHEQFF
TGCAGCGTTGATACAGGGGGGCATGAGCAGTTCTTC
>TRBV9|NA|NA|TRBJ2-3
CASSARLADTQYF
TGTGCCAGCAGCGCGAGACTAGCAGATACGCAGTATTTT
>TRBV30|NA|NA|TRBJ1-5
CAWSPIQGSMINQPQHF
TGTGCCTGGAGTCCCATCCAGGGCTCCATGATCAATCAGCCCCAGCATTTT
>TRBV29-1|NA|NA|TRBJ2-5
CSVFSNRRGETQYF
TGCAGCGTTTTTAGTAATCGCCGCGGGGAGACCCAGTACTTC
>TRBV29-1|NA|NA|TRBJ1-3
CSVEYPGNTIYF
TGCAGCGTTGAATATCCTGGAAACACCATATATTTT
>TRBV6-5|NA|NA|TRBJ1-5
CASSSSDSRNQPQHF
TGTGCCAGCAGTAGTTCGGACAGCCGCAATCAGCCCCAGCATTTT
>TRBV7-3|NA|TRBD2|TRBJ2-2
CASSLTSGVANTGELFF
TGTGCCAGCAGCCTGACTAGCGGGGTCGCGAACACCGGGGAGCTGTTTTTT
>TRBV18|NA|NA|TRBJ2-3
CASSPPEGTDTQYF
TGTGCCAGCTCACCGCCGGAGGGCACAGATACGCAGTATTTT
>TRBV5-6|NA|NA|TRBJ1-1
CASSHRDRTEAFF
TGTGCCAGCAGCCACAGGGATCGGACTGAAGCTTTCTTT
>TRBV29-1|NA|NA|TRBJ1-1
CSVGERVTYTEAFF
TGCAGCGTTGGAGAGAGGGTTACGTACACTGAAGCTTTCTTT
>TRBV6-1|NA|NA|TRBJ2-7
CASSEGLNSYEQYF
TGTGCCAGCAGTGAAGGTTTAAACTCCTACGAGCAGTACTTC
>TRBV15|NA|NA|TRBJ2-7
CATSRGTHIISYEQYF
TGTGCCACCAGCAGAGGGACTCACATCATTTCCTACGAGCAGTACTTC
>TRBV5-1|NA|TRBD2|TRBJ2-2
CASSLRRGQRDGELFF
TGCGCCAGCAGCTTGAGGAGAGGTCAGCGGGACGGGGAGCTGTTTTTT
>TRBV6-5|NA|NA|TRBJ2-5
CASSYGGTRGETQYF
TGTGCCAGCAGTTACGGCGGGACTCGAGGAGAGACCCAGTACTTC
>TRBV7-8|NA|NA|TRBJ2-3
CASSLALRGDTQYF
TGTGCCAGCAGCTTAGCGCTTCGGGGAGATACGCAGTATTTT
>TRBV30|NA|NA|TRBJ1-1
CAWLLGGATEAFF
TGTGCCTGGCTTCTAGGTGGAGCCACTGAAGCTTTCTTT
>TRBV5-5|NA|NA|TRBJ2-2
CASSLRGRRSPGELFF
TGTGCCAGCAGCTTGAGGGGCCGACGATCTCCCGGGGAGCTGTTTTTT
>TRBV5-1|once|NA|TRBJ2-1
CASSFLQGPYNEQFF
TGCGCCAGCAGCTTCTTACAGGGTCCCTACAATGAGCAGTTCTTC
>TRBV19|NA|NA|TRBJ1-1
CASTYIGVRIIGDTEAFF
TGTGCCAGTACTTATATTGGCGTGAGAATAATCGGGGACACTGAAGCTTTCTTT
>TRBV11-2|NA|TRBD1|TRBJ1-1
CASSPNNAWDRAGGTEAFF
TGTGCCAGCAGCCCAAATAACGCCTGGGACAGGGCTGGCGGCACTGAAGCTTTCTTT
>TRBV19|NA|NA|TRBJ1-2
CASSRAEFYGYTF
TGTGCCAGTAGTAGGGCCGAGTTCTATGGCTACACCTTC
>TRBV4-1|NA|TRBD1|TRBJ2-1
CASSHSGGLGNEQFF
TGCGCCAGCAGCCATTCAGGGGGATTAGGGAATGAGCAGTTCTTC
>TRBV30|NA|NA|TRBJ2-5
CAWSIEGLGIVQETQYF
TGTGCCTGGAGTATAGAGGGTTTAGGTATAGTTCAAGAGACCCAGTACTTC
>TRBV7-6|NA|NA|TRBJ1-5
CASSLEPEGNQPQHF
TGTGCCAGCAGCTTAGAACCGGAGGGCAATCAGCCCCAGCATTTT
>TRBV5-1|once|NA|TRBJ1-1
CASSLGRVLDPNTEAFF
TGCGCCAGCAGCTTGGGCAGGGTTCTCGATCCGAACACTGAAGCTTTCTTT
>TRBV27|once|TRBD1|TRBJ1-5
CASSLYRGNQPQHF
TGTGCCAGCAGTTTATACAGGGGGAATCAGCCCCAGCATTTT
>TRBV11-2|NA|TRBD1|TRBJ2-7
CASSLTTGEFYEQYF
TGTGCCAGCAGCTTAACGACAGGGGAATTCTACGAGCAGTACTTC
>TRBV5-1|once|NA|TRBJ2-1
CASSLKGRGNEQFF
TGCGCCAGCAGCTTGAAGGGCAGGGGAAATGAGCAGTTCTTC
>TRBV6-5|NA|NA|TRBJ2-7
CASSSGLLIYEQYF
TGTGCCAGCAGTTCGGGACTGCTAATCTACGAGCAGTACTTC
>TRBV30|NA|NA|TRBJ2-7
CAWSTGIEQYF
TGTGCCTGGAGTACAGGGATCGAGCAGTACTTC
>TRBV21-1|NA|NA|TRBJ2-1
CASSKALRRGRRGEQFF
TGTGCCAGCAGCAAAGCGCTTCGACGTGGACGGCGGGGTGAGCAGTTCTTC
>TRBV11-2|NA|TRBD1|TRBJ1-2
CASSPDRGATYGYTF
TGTGCCAGCAGCCCTGACAGGGGGGCAACATATGGCTACACCTTC
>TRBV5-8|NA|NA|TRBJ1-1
CASSLYAGGGMNTEAFF
TGTGCCAGCAGCTTGTACGCAGGAGGCGGTATGAACACTGAAGCTTTCTTT
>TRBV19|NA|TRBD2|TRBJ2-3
CASTGGRGTDTQYF
TGTGCCAGTACAGGCGGGAGAGGAACAGATACGCAGTATTTT
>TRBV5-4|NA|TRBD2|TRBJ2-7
CASSLKLAGTYEQYF
TGTGCCAGCAGCTTGAAACTAGCGGGAACCTACGAGCAGTACTTC
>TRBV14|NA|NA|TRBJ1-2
CASSQGGQYYGYTF
TGTGCCAGCAGCCAAGGCGGACAGTACTATGGCTACACCTTC
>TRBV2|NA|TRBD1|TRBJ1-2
CASSFPKGAGYGYTF
TGTGCCAGCAGCTTTCCTAAGGGGGCTGGCTATGGCTACACCTTC
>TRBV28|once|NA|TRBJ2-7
CASDDGYSYEQYF
TGTGCCAGCGATGACGGGTACTCCTACGAGCAGTACTTC